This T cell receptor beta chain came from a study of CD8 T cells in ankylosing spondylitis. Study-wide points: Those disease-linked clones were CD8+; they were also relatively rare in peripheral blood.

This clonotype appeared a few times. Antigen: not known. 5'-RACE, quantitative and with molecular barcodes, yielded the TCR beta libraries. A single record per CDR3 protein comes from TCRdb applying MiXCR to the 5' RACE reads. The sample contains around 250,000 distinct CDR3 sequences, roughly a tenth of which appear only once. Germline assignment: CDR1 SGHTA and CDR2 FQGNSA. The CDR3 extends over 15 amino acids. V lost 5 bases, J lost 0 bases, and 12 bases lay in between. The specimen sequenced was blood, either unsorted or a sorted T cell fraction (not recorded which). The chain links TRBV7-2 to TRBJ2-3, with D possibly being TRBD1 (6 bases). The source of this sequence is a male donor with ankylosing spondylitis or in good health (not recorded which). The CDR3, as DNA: TGTGCCAGCAGCCAGGGGTCAGCTAGCACAGATACGCAGTATTTT. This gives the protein CASSQGSASTDTQYF.